The 15 T cell receptor beta chains presented below share a single source sample, sequenced in a study of T cells after yellow fever vaccination. TCRdb redid the calling of the 5' RACE reads with MiXCR, one entry per CDR3 protein. Of some 560,000 distinct CDR3 sequences in the sample, roughly 17% were seen once. Sequencing used PBMCs, obtained 5 days after the first yellow fever vaccination. The receptors were sampled from a man younger than 35 who received the YFV17D yellow fever vaccine.

The rearrangement joins TRBV20-1 to TRBJ2-5; no clear D. Germline assignment: CDR1 DFQATT and CDR2 SNEGSKA (reference sequence). The CDR3 extends over 13 amino acids. V lost 5 bases to trimming and J lost 2 bases, with 12 bases between them. As DNA, the CDR3 is TGCAGTGCTTCCCGACAACCGCAAGAGACCCAGTACTTC. It specifies CSASRQPQETQYF.

The rearrangement links TRBV6-5 to TRBJ2-5; perhaps TRBD2 as D (6 bases). This CDR3 is built from 12 residues. Germline CDR1 and CDR2: MNHEY and SVGAGI. With 7 bases removed from V and 5 bases from J, the gap between germline ends came to 11 bases. The CDR3 region has the DNA TGTGCCAGCACCTCAAGCGGGGAGACCCAGTACTTC. Its protein is CASTSSGETQYF.

This clonotype turned up a few times. The chain couples TRBV7-9 to TRBJ2-1; 9 bases are a match to TRBD1. J gave up 11 bases and V 9 bases, and 14 bases lay outside the gene matches. The germline V gene encodes CDR1 SEHNR and CDR2 FQNEAQ (reference sequence). The CDR3 consists of 14 residues. The CDR3 here is CARGGQGLPHKQFF. Written as DNA, the CDR3 is TGTGCCAGAGGGGGACAGGGACTGCCTCACAAGCAGTTCTTC.

J is TRBJ1-1 and V is TRBV12-3 or TRBV12-4, with D perhaps TRBD1 (5 bases). V was pared by 4 bases and J by 0 bases, with 12 bases between. This CDR3 comprises 15 residues. CDR3 coding DNA: TGTGCCAGCAGTTATCGGGGCACTTTGAACACTGAAGCTTTCTTT. Its translation is CASSYRGTLNTEAFF.

This clonotype was seen only a few times. The chain has TRBV6-1 and TRBJ2-5, with 8 bases that match TRBD1. Trimming cost V 6 bases and J 4 bases; bases outside gene matches: 7. The CDR3 is 14 residues long. From germline, CDR1 is MNHNS and CDR2 SASEGT. Here the CDR3 reads CASRNTGGRETQYF. The CDR3 nucleotides are TGTGCCAGCAGAAATACAGGGGGTAGAGAGACCCAGTACTTC.

This clonotype appeared a few times. The CDR3 here is CASSRMEGALTNTGELFF. The DNA for the CDR3 is TGCGCCAGCAGCCGAATGGAAGGGGCCCTGACGAACACCGGGGAGCTGTTTTTT. The chain uses TRBV4-3 and TRBJ2-2; maybe TRBD1 (5 bases). Germline loops: CDR1 LGHNA, CDR2 YSLEER. The CDR3 spans 18 residues. Trimming shortened V by 4 bases and J by 0 bases, and 18 bases separated the two germline ends.

There are a few counts of this clonotype. The rearrangement links TRBV20-1 to TRBJ1-1; perhaps TRBD1 as D (5 bases). Trimming pared 3 bases from V and 2 bases from J, leaving 10 bases between. Germline CDR1 DFQATT, CDR2 SNEGSKA (reference sequence). The CDR3 consists of 13 residues. The CDR3 reads CSASTQANTEAFF. In DNA, the CDR3 is TGCAGTGCTAGTACACAGGCTAACACTGAAGCTTTCTTT.

This clonotype has a handful of counts. V and J are TRBV20-1 and TRBJ1-1; no firm D call. CDR1 is DFQATT, CDR2 SNEGSKA, per germline (reference sequence). V lost 0 bases and J lost 8, with 16 bases in between. The CDR3 is 14 amino acids. This CDR3 reads CSARDQAVISEAFF. CDR3 nucleotide sequence: TGCAGTGCTAGAGATCAAGCAGTAATTTCCGAAGCTTTCTTT.

V gene TRBV7-2 combines with J gene TRBJ2-1, with TRBD2 matching over 10 bases. CDR3 length: 16 amino acids. J gave up 6 bases and V 4 bases, and 9 bases lay outside the gene matches. Looked up from germline, CDR1 is SGHTA and CDR2 is FQGNSA. This chain's CDR3 is CASSSASGGSFNEQFF. In DNA, the CDR3 is TGTGCCAGCAGCTCCGCTAGCGGGGGTTCTTTCAATGAGCAGTTCTTC.

The sample holds a few counts of this clonotype. The chain links TRBV4-1 to TRBJ1-1; possible D gene TRBD1, 5 bases. The CDR3 is 13 residues long. Trimming shortened V by 0 bases and J by 7 bases, and 9 bases separated the two germline ends. Germline V gene lookup returns CDR1 MGHRA and CDR2 YSYEKL. The CDR3 region is CASSQDGAIEAFF. In DNA form, the CDR3 reads TGCGCCAGCAGCCAAGATGGGGCTATTGAAGCTTTCTTT.

The rearrangement links TRBV27 to TRBJ1-6; D not certain. V shed 3 bases and J shed 2 bases, with 14 bases lying between them. The CDR3 is 17 residues long. Germline V CDR1 and CDR2: MNHEY, SMNVEV (reference sequence). CDR3 in DNA: TGTGCCAGCAGTTTTGAGGGCCCCCTCACCTATAATTCACCCCTCCACTTT. Amino acid sequence: CASSFEGPLTYNSPLHF.

The table lists this clonotype with a count of one. This rearrangement joins TRBV19 to TRBJ2-7; tentatively, D is TRBD1 (6 bases). V lost 3 bases to trimming and J lost 4 bases, with 13 bases between them. This CDR3 is built from 14 residues. In germline, CDR1 is LNHDA, CDR2 SQIVND (reference sequence). The DNA of the CDR3 is TGTGCCAGTAGTATCTATGGACAGTCATACGAGCAGTACTTC. This codes for CASSIYGQSYEQYF.

This clonotype came up a few times. The chain has TRBV5-4 and TRBJ1-1; weak D call: TRBD1 (5 bases). Trimming shortened V by 6 bases and J by 5 bases, and 17 bases separated the two germline ends. Germline CDR1 SGHNT, CDR2 YYREEE (reference sequence). The length of the CDR3 is 14 residues. The CDR3 nucleotides are TGTGCCAGCACCCCCTCCCGGGGCGGAACTGAAGCTTTCTTT. Amino acid sequence: CASTPSRGGTEAFF. Supplemented by reference TRBV5-4 and TRBJ1-1, the full variable domain reads ETGVTQSPTHLIKTRGQQVTLRCSSQSGHNTVSWYQQALGQGPQFIFQYYREEENGRGNFPPRFSGLQFPNYSSELNVNALELDDSALYLCASTPSRGGTEAFFGQGTRLTVV.

This clonotype occurred many times. The V and J genes are TRBV11-3 and TRBJ2-5; D possibly matches TRBD1 or TRBD2 (5 bases each). CDR3 size: 15 residues. Germline V gene lookup returns CDR1 SGHNT and CDR2 YENEEA. V was clipped by 2 bases and J by 0 bases, with 10 bases between them. CDR3 residues: CASSLSRDHQETQYF. CDR3 in DNA: TGTGCCAGCAGCTTATCCCGGGACCACCAAGAGACCCAGTACTTC. Variable domain in full (rest from reference TRBV11-3 and TRBJ2-5): EAGVVQSPRYKIIEKKQPVAFWCNPISGHNTLYWYLQNLGQGPELLIRYENEEAVDDSQLPKDRFSAERLKGVDSTLKIQPAELGDSAVYLCASSLSRDHQETQYFGPGTRLLVL.

This clonotype was detected only a few times. Here the CDR3 reads CACAAGGLAGGVYNEQFF. The CDR3 DNA reads TGTGCCTGTGCAGCAGGGGGACTAGCGGGGGGGGTCTACAATGAGCAGTTCTTC. The chain uses TRBV30 and TRBJ2-1; 16 bases line up with TRBD2. Per the germline V gene, CDR1 is GTSNPN and CDR2 is SVGIG (reference sequence). Trimming removed 6 bases from V and 3 bases from J; junction bases left unmatched: 11. This CDR3 region has 18 residues.